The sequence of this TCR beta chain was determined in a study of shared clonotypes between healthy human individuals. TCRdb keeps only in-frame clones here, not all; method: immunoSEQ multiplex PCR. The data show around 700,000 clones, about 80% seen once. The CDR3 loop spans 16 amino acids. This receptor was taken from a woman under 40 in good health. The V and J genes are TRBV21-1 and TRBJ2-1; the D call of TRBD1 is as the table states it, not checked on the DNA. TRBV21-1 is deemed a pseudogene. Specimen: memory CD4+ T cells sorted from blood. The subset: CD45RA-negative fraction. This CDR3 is CASSKRPLGQDNEQFF. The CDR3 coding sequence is TGTGCCAGCAGCAAAAGGCCATTGGGACAGGACAATGAGCAGTTCTTC.